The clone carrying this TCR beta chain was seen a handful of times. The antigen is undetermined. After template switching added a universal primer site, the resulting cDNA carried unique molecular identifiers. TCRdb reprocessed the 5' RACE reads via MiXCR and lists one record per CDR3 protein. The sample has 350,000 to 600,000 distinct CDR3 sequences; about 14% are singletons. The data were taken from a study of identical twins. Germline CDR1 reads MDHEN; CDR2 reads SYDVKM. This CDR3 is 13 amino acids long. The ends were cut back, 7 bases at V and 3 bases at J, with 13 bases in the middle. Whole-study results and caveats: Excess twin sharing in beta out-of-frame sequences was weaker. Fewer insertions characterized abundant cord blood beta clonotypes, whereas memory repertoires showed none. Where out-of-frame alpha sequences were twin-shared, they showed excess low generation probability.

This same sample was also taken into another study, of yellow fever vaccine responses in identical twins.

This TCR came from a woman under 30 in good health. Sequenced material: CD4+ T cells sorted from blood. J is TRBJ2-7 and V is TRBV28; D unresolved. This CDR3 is CASTIDPYYEQYF. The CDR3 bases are TGTGCCAGCACCATAGATCCTTACTACGAGCAGTACTTC.